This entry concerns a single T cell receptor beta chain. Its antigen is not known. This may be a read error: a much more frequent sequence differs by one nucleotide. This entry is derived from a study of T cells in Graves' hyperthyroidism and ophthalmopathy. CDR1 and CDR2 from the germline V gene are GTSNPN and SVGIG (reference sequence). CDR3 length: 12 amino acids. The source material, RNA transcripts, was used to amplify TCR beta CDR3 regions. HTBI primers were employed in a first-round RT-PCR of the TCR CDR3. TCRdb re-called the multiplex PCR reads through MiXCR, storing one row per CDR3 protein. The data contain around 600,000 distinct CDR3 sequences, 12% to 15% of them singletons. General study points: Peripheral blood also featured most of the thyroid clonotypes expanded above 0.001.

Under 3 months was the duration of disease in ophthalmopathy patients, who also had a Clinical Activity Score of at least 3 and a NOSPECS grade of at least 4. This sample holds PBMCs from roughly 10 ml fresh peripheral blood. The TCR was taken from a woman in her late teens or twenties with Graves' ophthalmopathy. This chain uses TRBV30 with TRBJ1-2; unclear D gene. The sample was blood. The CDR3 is CAWSVGNYDYTF. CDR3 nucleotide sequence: TGTGCCTGGAGTGTAGGCAACTATGACTACACCTTC.